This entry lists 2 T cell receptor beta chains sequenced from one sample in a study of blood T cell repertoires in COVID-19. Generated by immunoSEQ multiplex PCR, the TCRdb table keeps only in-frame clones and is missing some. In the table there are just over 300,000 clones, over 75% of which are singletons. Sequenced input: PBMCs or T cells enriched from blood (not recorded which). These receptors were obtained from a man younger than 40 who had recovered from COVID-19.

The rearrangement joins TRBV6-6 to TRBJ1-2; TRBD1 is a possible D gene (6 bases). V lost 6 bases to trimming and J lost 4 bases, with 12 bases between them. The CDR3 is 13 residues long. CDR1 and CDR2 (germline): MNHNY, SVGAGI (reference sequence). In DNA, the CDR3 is TGTGCCAGCAGCTCTGGACAGTTCTATGGCTACACCTTC. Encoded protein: CASSSGQFYGYTF.

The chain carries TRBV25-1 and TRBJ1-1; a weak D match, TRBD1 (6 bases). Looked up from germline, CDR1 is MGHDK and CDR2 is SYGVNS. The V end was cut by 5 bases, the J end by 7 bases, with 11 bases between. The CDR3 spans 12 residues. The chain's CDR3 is CASSKGVGEAFF. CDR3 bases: TGTGCCAGCAGTAAGGGGGTCGGTGAAGCTTTCTTT.